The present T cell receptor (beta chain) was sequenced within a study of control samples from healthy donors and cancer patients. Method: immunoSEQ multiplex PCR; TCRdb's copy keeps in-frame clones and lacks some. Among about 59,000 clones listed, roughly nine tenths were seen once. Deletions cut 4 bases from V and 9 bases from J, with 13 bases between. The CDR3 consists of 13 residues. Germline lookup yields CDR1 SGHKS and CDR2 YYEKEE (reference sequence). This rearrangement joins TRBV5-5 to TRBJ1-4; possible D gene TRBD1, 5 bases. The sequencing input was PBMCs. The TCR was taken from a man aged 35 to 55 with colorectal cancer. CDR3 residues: CASSPPGSQKLFF. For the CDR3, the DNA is TGTGCCAGCAGCCCTCCAGGGAGTCAAAAACTGTTTTTT.